Each of the 30 T cell receptor beta chains below was sequenced from the same sample in a study of OX40 agonist ivuxolimab in advanced cancers. The method was immunoSEQ multiplex PCR; TCRdb's version includes in-frame clones alone and lacks a portion of them. This table holds tens of thousands of clones, approximately 87% found once. This material consisted of CD4+ or CD8+ T cells sorted from blood, taken in a trial of the OX40 agonist ivuxolimab. The receptors here all came from an adult with an advanced solid tumor such as melanoma, head and neck, liver or kidney cancer.

The V gene is TRBV10-3, the J gene TRBJ1-6; 8 bases agree with TRBD1. The germline CDR1 and CDR2 sequences are ENHRY and SYGVKD. V lost 4 bases, J lost 10 bases, and 6 bases stayed unmatched. The CDR3 consists of 14 residues. The CDR3 is CAISADRDGSPLHF. The DNA of the CDR3 is TGTGCCATCAGTGCGGACAGGGATGGATCACCCCTCCACTTT.

This clone appeared a few times. The V and J genes are TRBV9 and TRBJ2-5; 12 nucleotides match TRBD1. The CDR3 has 17 residues. Germline CDR1 SGDLS, CDR2 YYNGEE. The ends lost 0 bases at V and 5 bases at J; junction bases unmatched: 8. CDR3 sequence (DNA): TGTGCCAGCAGCGTAGGGGACAGGGGGCAGCGGCGGGAGACCCAGTACTTC. As protein: CASSVGDRGQRRETQYF.

This clone was seen a few times. The CDR3 DNA follows: TGTGCCAGCAGCTTAGCTCGACAGGGGCAGTACGAGCAGTACTTC. This sequence encodes CASSLARQGQYEQYF. The chain has TRBV7-8 and TRBJ2-7; 8 bases align to TRBD1. The CDR3 contains 15 residues. The germline V gene encodes CDR1 SGHVS and CDR2 FQNEAQ. With V trimmed by 0 bases and J by 4 bases, 5 bases remained unmatched.

The genes are TRBV9 and TRBJ2-2, with a weak D call TRBD1 (6 bases). The germline V gene encodes CDR1 SGDLS and CDR2 YYNGEE. Trimming shortened V by 5 bases and J by 6 bases, and 17 bases separated the two germline ends. This CDR3 has 15 residues. As DNA, the CDR3 is TGTGCCAGCAGTCTAAGACAGGAACCACCCGGGGAGCTGTTTTTT. Protein sequence: CASSLRQEPPGELFF.

The V and J genes are TRBV7-2 and TRBJ1-2; 9 nucleotides agree with TRBD1. The ends lost 3 bases at V and 8 bases at J; junction bases unmatched: 4. The CDR3 runs 13 residues. Germline CDR1 and CDR2: SGHTA and FQGNSA. Here the CDR3 DNA reads TGTGCCAGCAGCTTGGGACAGGGTACCGGCTACACCTTC. It specifies CASSLGQGTGYTF.

The J gene is TRBJ2-7, the V gene TRBV7-8; 9 bases fit TRBD1. Looked up from germline, CDR1 is SGHVS and CDR2 is FQNEAQ. Germline trimming cut 1 base from V and 7 bases from J; bases unmatched to any gene: 5. The CDR3 consists of 14 residues. CDR3 DNA: TGTGCCAGCAGCTTAGGGGGACAGGGATGGGAGCAGTACTTC. Its translation: CASSLGGQGWEQYF. Full variable domain (outside the CDR3, taken from reference TRBV7-8 and TRBJ2-7): GAGVSQSPRYKVAKRGQDVALRCDPISGHVSLFWYQQALGQGPEFLTYFQNEAQLDKSGLPSDRFFAERPEGSVSTLKIQRTQQEDSAVYLCASSLGGQGWEQYFGPGTRLTVT.

The chain combines TRBV18 with TRBJ2-6; TRBD2 matches at 8 bases. The CDR3 sequence is 17 residues long. Germline loops: CDR1 KGHSH, CDR2 LQKENI. J gave up 0 bases and V 6 bases, and 7 bases lay outside the gene matches. CDR3 sequence: CASSTSGLYSGANVLTF. The CDR3 coding sequence is TGTGCCAGCTCCACTAGCGGACTTTACTCTGGGGCCAACGTCCTGACTTTC.

The chain combines TRBV6-1 with TRBJ2-7, with a possible D match to TRBD2 (5 bases). CDR3 size: 13 residues. With 5 bases removed from V and 7 bases from J, the gap between germline ends came to 15 bases. Germline CDR1 MNHNS, CDR2 SASEGT. The CDR3 coding sequence is TGTGCCAGCAGTAACCTCCCCCGGGGTGAGCAGTACTTC. Encoded protein: CASSNLPRGEQYF.

The V call is TRBV29-1, the J call TRBJ2-1; 14 nucleotides match TRBD2. The germline V gene encodes CDR1 SQVTM and CDR2 ANQGSEA. V was pared by 6 bases and J by 3 bases, with 13 bases of the junction left unmatched. This CDR3 is built from 18 residues. The CDR3 DNA reads TGCAGCGTCGCGGGGGGACTAGCGGGAGCCGGTTACTACAATGAGCAGTTCTTC. Encoded protein: CSVAGGLAGAGYYNEQFF.

V and J are TRBV19 and TRBJ2-2; no definite D call. Trimming pared 3 bases from V and 0 bases from J, leaving 5 bases between. The CDR3 loop spans 14 amino acids. Looked up from germline, CDR1 is LNHDA and CDR2 is SQIVND (reference sequence). The CDR3 is CASSMQSNTGELFF. The CDR3 DNA follows: TGTGCCAGTAGTATGCAGTCGAACACCGGGGAGCTGTTTTTT.

Only one count was recorded for this clone. This chain uses TRBV19 with TRBJ2-3; TRBD1 aligns across 9 bases. The CDR3 loop spans 14 amino acids. Trimming removed 5 bases from V and 7 bases from J; junction bases left unmatched: 7. Germline lookup yields CDR1 LNHDA and CDR2 SQIVND (reference sequence). For the CDR3, the DNA is TGTGCCAGTAGTTCGGGACAGGGTGGAAATACGCAGTATTTT. Translation gives CASSSGQGGNTQYF.

The chain links TRBV7-2 to TRBJ2-3, with D unclear. The V gene's germline CDR1 is SGHTA and CDR2 FQGNSA. V gave up 5 bases and J gave up 4 bases, with 7 bases separating them. This CDR3 contains 12 residues. The CDR3 loop reads CASSPGPDTQYF. The CDR3 DNA follows: TGTGCCAGCAGCCCCGGGCCAGATACGCAGTATTTT. The whole variable domain, filled in from reference TRBV7-2 and TRBJ2-3, reads GAGVSQSPSNKVTEKGKDVELRCDPISGHTALYWYRQSLGQGLEFLIYFQGNSAPDKSGLPSDRFSAERTGGSVSTLTIQRTQQEDSAVYLCASSPGPDTQYFGPGTRLTVL.

V and J are TRBV15 and TRBJ2-1; perhaps TRBD2 as D (5 bases). The germline V gene has CDR1 LNHNV and CDR2 YYDKDF (reference sequence). The CDR3 extends over 16 amino acids. Trimming removed 8 bases from V and 0 bases from J, with 17 bases in between. This CDR3 reads CATERFGLPSYNEQFF. The DNA of the CDR3 is TGTGCCACCGAAAGATTCGGACTGCCCTCCTACAATGAGCAGTTCTTC. The full variable domain, completed using reference TRBV15 and TRBJ2-1, is DAMVIQNPRYQVTQFGKPVTLSCSQTLNHNVMYWYQQKSSQAPKLLFHYYDKDFNNEADTPDNFQSRRPNTSFCFLDIRSPGLGDTAMYLCATERFGLPSYNEQFFGPGTRLTVL.

This chain uses TRBV28 with TRBJ1-2; D unclear. The germline V and J ends were trimmed by 5 bases and 4 bases, with 14 bases remaining between them. Per germline, CDR1 MDHEN and CDR2 SYDVKM. CDR3 length equals 14 residues. The CDR3 loop is CASSGPGPPYGYTF. CDR3 DNA: TGTGCCAGCAGTGGCCCGGGTCCCCCCTATGGCTACACCTTC.

CDR3 region: CSVIPGTGVTGELFF. The CDR3 coding sequence is TGCAGCGTTATCCCCGGGACAGGTGTCACCGGGGAGCTGTTTTTT. The V gene is TRBV29-1, the J gene TRBJ2-2; 8 nucleotides align to TRBD1. V trimming: 5 bases; J trimming: 4 bases; junction bases outside the gene matches: 9. CDR1 SQVTM and CDR2 ANQGSEA come from the germline V gene. The CDR3 consists of 15 residues.

V and J are TRBV6-5 and TRBJ2-7, with 9 bases aligning to TRBD1. Germline V gene sequence: CDR1 MNHEY, CDR2 SVGAGI. This CDR3 has 15 residues. The V segment lost 0 bases and the J segment 2 bases; nucleotides outside the gene matches: 2. CDR3 bases: TGTGCCAGCAGTTACTCGGGACAGGGAGCCTACGAGCAGTACTTC. This encodes CASSYSGQGAYEQYF.

DNA for the CDR3: TGCAGCGGGGGTGGATGGTCCTACAATGAGCAGTTCTTC. The encoded protein is CSGGGWSYNEQFF. V usage is TRBV29-1 and J usage is TRBJ2-1, with D unclear. CDR1 is SQVTM and CDR2 is ANQGSEA in the germline V gene. The CDR3 runs to 13 residues. Between the trimmed V and J ends, which lost 7 bases and 1 base, there was a span of 11 bases.

In its sample, this clone was seen a few times. V gene TRBV5-5 combines with J gene TRBJ2-5, with D possibly matching TRBD1 (5 bases). Germline CDR1 SGHKS, CDR2 YYEKEE (reference sequence). This CDR3 is 12 amino acids long. V was trimmed by 7 bases and J by 3 bases, leaving 10 bases between them. The CDR3 protein is CASLGAEETQYF. The CDR3 DNA is TGTGCCAGCCTAGGGGCCGAAGAGACCCAGTACTTC.

This sequence joins TRBV29-1 and TRBJ1-2; TRBD1 agrees at 7 bases. There are 14 residues in the CDR3. Looked up from germline, CDR1 is SQVTM and CDR2 is ANQGSEA. V dropped 0 bases and J dropped 8; count of bases not matched to a gene: 9. The CDR3 sequence: CSVEEGGRGGGYTF. In DNA form, the CDR3 reads TGCAGCGTTGAAGAAGGGGGGAGAGGGGGCGGCTACACCTTC.

This clone appeared a single time. The V call is TRBV13, the J call TRBJ1-3; 9 bases are a match to TRBD1. This CDR3 is 16 amino acids long. V shed 3 bases and J 7 bases; nucleotides not matched to a gene: 10. Germline V CDR1 and CDR2: PRHDT, FYEKMQ (reference sequence). CDR3 sequence (DNA): TGTGCCAGCAGCTTTATCGCCGACAGGGGGGATAACACCATATATTTT. It specifies CASSFIADRGDNTIYF.

The chain couples TRBV5-1 to TRBJ2-1, with D hard to call. Trimming took off 4 bases at V and 5 bases at J, with 16 bases between the two ends. This CDR3 spans 15 amino acids. Germline CDR1 SGHRS, CDR2 YFSETQ. The CDR3 bases are TGCGCCAGCAGCACCCAGGCGTCTCCCAACAATGAGCAGTTCTTC. This codes for CASSTQASPNNEQFF.

The chain is built from TRBV29-1 and TRBJ1-1, with D perhaps matching TRBD1 (6 bases). V dropped 4 bases and J dropped 4 bases, with 19 bases sitting between them. The CDR3 runs 15 residues. The germline gives CDR1 SQVTM, CDR2 ANQGSEA. The CDR3 sequence: CSVALVGRGGTEAFF. CDR3 nucleotides: TGCAGCGTTGCCCTGGTGGGCAGGGGAGGCACTGAAGCTTTCTTT.

This clone was picked up one time. The rearrangement uses TRBV7-9 and TRBJ2-3; possibly TRBD2 for D (6 bases). Trimming stripped 0 bases from V and 2 bases from J, with 12 bases between. The CDR3 length is 16 residues. Per germline, CDR1 SEHNR and CDR2 FQNEAQ (reference sequence). The CDR3 protein is CASSLAPGGLTDTQYF. The CDR3 nucleotides read TGTGCCAGCAGCTTAGCGCCCGGGGGTCTCACAGATACGCAGTATTTT.

Worth noting for this clone: Other DNA sequences within the sample encode an identical CDR3. The rearrangement joins TRBV9 to TRBJ2-1; no clear D. Germline values: CDR1 SGDLS, CDR2 YYNGEE. The CDR3 loop spans 12 amino acids. The ends were cut back, 3 bases at V and 7 bases at J, with 8 bases in the middle. The CDR3 DNA is TGTGCCAGCAGCGGACCCTTAAATGAGCAGTTCTTC. It translates to CASSGPLNEQFF.

The V and J genes are TRBV7-3 and TRBJ1-2, with D possibly TRBD1 on 6 matching bases. V lost 5 bases and J 2 bases, leaving 9 bases between the germline ends. The CDR3 has 13 amino acids. Germline CDR1 reads SGHTA; CDR2 reads FQGTGA. CDR3 protein: CASSHGQNYGYTF. The CDR3 DNA follows: TGTGCCAGCAGCCACGGACAGAACTATGGCTACACCTTC. Full variable domain (outside the CDR3, taken from reference TRBV7-3 and TRBJ1-2): GAGVSQTPSNKVTEKGKYVELRCDPISGHTALYWYRQSLGQGPEFLIYFQGTGAADDSGLPNDRFFAVRPEGSVSTLKIQRTERGDSAVYLCASSHGQNYGYTFGSGTRLTVV.

CDR3 sequence: CASSQGRLTQYF. Written as DNA, the CDR3 is TGTGCCAGCAGCCAAGGCCGGTTAACCCAGTACTTC. The rearrangement links TRBV14 to TRBJ2-5, with D uncertain. CDR1 and CDR2 (germline): SGHDN, FVKESK. The germline V and J ends were trimmed by 1 base and 8 bases, with 8 bases remaining between them. The CDR3 contains 12 residues.

The rearrangement links TRBV5-1 to TRBJ2-3; 8 bases fit TRBD2. J was trimmed by 7 bases and V by 4 bases; bases with no gene match: 14. This CDR3 is 16 amino acids long. The germline gives CDR1 SGHRS, CDR2 YFSETQ. The CDR3 nucleotides are TGCGCCAGCAGCCTTAGCCTCTCGGGAGGGCCGAATACGCAGTATTTT. Amino acid sequence: CASSLSLSGGPNTQYF.

The chain recombines TRBV28 with TRBJ1-5; 7 positions match TRBD1. The germline gives CDR1 MDHEN, CDR2 SYDVKM. There are 20 residues in the CDR3. J lost 5 bases, V lost 2 bases, and 21 bases had no gene match. The CDR3 here is CASSLGFLRTGRQGYQPQHF. The CDR3 DNA follows: TGTGCCAGCAGTTTAGGATTTCTCCGGACAGGTCGACAGGGTTATCAGCCCCAGCATTTT.

V usage is TRBV30 and J usage is TRBJ1-5, with 8 bases fitting TRBD1. CDR1 is GTSNPN and CDR2 is SVGIG in the germline V gene (reference sequence). Trimming at V came to 3 bases and at J to 1 base, leaving 8 bases not matched to a gene. This CDR3 spans 16 amino acids. CDR3 loop: CAWSGGTGGSNQPQHF. The CDR3 DNA is TGTGCCTGGAGCGGCGGGACAGGCGGCAGCAATCAGCCCCAGCATTTT.

This clone was counted a single time. V usage is TRBV9 and J usage is TRBJ2-1, with D unclear. The CDR3 is 15 amino acids. The germline CDR1 and CDR2 sequences are SGDLS and YYNGEE. Trimming left V 0 bases short and J 7 bases short, with 14 bases between. CDR3 residues: CASSVAPNGPNEQFF. The CDR3 DNA reads TGTGCCAGCAGCGTAGCCCCAAACGGACCAAATGAGCAGTTCTTC.